The source of this TCR beta chain is a study of post-analysis software for immune sequencing data. Study background: Clinical courses comprised relapsing-remitting, secondary progressive and progressive-relapsing multiple sclerosis. Findings and limits, study-wide: Compared against controls, patients with multiple sclerosis displayed significantly lower normalized Chao1 diversity. In patients, TRBV5-6, TRBV5-1 and TRBV20-1 belonged to roughly 5 TRBV segments found more frequently than in controls. F measure grouped same-batch samples tightly together.

The CDR3 is 17 amino acids. After removal of 3 bases from V and 4 bases from J, the junction contained 4 bases not matched to a gene. Per the germline V gene, CDR1 is DFQATT and CDR2 is SNEGSKA (reference sequence). The library was made from cDNA and included unique molecular identifiers. About 500,000 cDNA molecules came from around 1 to 10 million T cells. TCRdb independently ran MiXCR on the PCR reads; one entry per CDR3 protein. Here the sample spans about 770,000 distinct CDR3 sequences, 35% to 55% being singletons. With regard to this clonotype: Antigen unknown.

This sequence was found in a girl under 18 with multiple sclerosis. V gene TRBV20-1 combines with J gene TRBJ2-6; the match to TRBD2 covers 15 bases. The sequenced material came from blood. The CDR3: CSASGTSGRSGANVLTF. The CDR3 DNA sequence: TGCAGTGCTAGTGGGACTAGCGGGAGGTCCGGGGCCAACGTCCTGACTTTC.